This T cell receptor beta chain appears in the sequencing data of a study of cytomegalovirus exposure and HLA in healthy donors. Study overall: Prior work identified 117 million unique TCR beta sequences in around 170 million T cells.

With 60 Vbeta and 13 Jbeta primers, the PCR was carried out. Libraries were prepared by immunoSEQ multiplex PCR; TCRdb keeps only in-frame clonotypes and omits some of them. Among about 40,000 clones listed, around three fifths were seen once. For this clone: Its antigen remains unknown.

Points from the study as a whole: Within the data, a cluster of highly shared sequence variants was likely a sequencing artifact. Later analysis showed TCR association rates varying by HLA locus, highest for DRB1 and lowest for HLA-C.

Trimming took off 2 bases at V and 3 bases at J, with 8 bases between the two ends. CDR1 is MNHNY and CDR2 is SVGAGI in the germline V gene (reference sequence). The CDR3 extends over 13 amino acids. This clonotype was obtained from a man in his fifties or sixties in good health and CMV-seropositive. Sequencing used PBMCs. This rearrangement joins TRBV6-6 to TRBJ2-7; D perhaps matches TRBD2 (5 bases). The CDR3 reads CASSYLAGYEQYF. CDR3 sequence (DNA): TGTGCCAGCAGTTACCTCGCGGGCTACGAGCAGTACTTC.